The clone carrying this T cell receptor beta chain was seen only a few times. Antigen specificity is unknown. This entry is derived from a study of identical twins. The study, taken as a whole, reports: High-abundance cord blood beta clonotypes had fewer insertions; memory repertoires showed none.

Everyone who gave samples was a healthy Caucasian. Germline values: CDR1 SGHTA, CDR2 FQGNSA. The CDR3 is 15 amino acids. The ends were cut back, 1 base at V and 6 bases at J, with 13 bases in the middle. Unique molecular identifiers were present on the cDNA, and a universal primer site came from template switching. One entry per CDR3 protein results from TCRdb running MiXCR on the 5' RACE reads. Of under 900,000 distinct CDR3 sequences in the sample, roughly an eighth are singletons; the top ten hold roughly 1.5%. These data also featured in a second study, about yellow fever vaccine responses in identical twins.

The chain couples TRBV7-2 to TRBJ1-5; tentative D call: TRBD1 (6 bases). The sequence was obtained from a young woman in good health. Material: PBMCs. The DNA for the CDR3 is TGTGCCAGCAGCTTAGAGGCAGGGGTGGGTCAGCCCCAGCATTTT. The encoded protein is CASSLEAGVGQPQHF.